This T cell receptor beta chain was profiled in a study of T cell responses to AZD1222 COVID-19 vaccine. Findings and caveats of the study: Possibly, clonal diversity was underestimated; donors were largely white British and included more females. Spike-specific TCRs gained breadth and depth after people received two AZD1222 doses. Sampling captured repertoires only after the peak T cell response.

The data were produced by immunoSEQ multiplex PCR, yet TCRdb's version contains in-frame clones alone and is incomplete. The table lists roughly 150,000 clones, 90% to 95% of them singletons. On this clone itself: Antigen specificity is unknown.

The V gene lost 2 bases and the J gene lost 4 bases, with 5 bases spanning the gap. The CDR3 covers 12 residues. This sample comprised peripheral blood, obtained on day 0 of AZD1222 vaccination. This chain uses TRBV12-3 or TRBV12-4 with TRBJ2-5, with no clear D. The source is an adult in good health. As DNA, the CDR3 is TGTGCCAGCAGTTTACCCGCAGAGACCCAGTACTTC. Protein product: CASSLPAETQYF.